This T cell receptor (beta chain) is drawn from a study of spatial heterogeneity in lung cancer. The germline gives CDR1 SGDLS, CDR2 YYNGEE. V was cut by 0 bases and J by 7 bases, with 8 bases left in between. This CDR3 has 14 amino acids. Study-level findings and limits: Coverage of tumor T cells, by estimate, reached 6.5% to 8% for alpha chains and 13% for beta chains. How many expanded intratumoral alpha and beta TCRs were present tracked the tumor mutation count, which was a count of nonsynonymous mutations.

Every individual TCR cDNA molecule carried its own unique molecular identifier, which allowed correction of PCR and sequencing errors. Each CDR3 protein is one row after TCRdb ran MiXCR on the 5' RACE reads. The top ten clones hold about 7.1% of a sample with roughly 3,000 distinct CDR3 sequences, approximately 15% of them seen once. Time point given: sample taken at primary tumor resection. To note about this clonotype: Its antigen is not identified.

The J gene is TRBJ1-6, the V gene TRBV9, with D possibly being TRBD1 (5 bases). The source is a female donor with early-stage non-small cell lung cancer. The sequences come from lung tumor tissue, collected at surgery. The CDR3 DNA is TGTGCCAGCAGCGTAGCGGGGCCCAATTCACCCCTCCACTTT. Its protein is CASSVAGPNSPLHF.